The subject of this entry is one T cell receptor beta chain. These data are taken from a study of blood T cell repertoires in COVID-19. CDR1 is SQVTM, CDR2 ANQGSEA, per germline. V gave up 6 bases and J gave up 0 bases, with 21 bases separating them. The CDR3 length is 17 residues. Data came from immunoSEQ multiplex PCR; TCRdb stores just in-frame clones and leaves some out. The sample has over 75,000 clones, over 75% seen once. Sequenced material: peripheral blood. This chain uses TRBV29-1 with TRBJ1-3; maybe TRBD1 (5 bases). The clonotype comes from an elderly woman with acute or convalescent COVID-19. CDR3 in amino acids: CSVARRQCEYSGNTIYF. For the CDR3, the DNA is TGCAGCGTCGCCCGTAGACAGTGTGAGTACTCTGGAAACACCATATATTTT.